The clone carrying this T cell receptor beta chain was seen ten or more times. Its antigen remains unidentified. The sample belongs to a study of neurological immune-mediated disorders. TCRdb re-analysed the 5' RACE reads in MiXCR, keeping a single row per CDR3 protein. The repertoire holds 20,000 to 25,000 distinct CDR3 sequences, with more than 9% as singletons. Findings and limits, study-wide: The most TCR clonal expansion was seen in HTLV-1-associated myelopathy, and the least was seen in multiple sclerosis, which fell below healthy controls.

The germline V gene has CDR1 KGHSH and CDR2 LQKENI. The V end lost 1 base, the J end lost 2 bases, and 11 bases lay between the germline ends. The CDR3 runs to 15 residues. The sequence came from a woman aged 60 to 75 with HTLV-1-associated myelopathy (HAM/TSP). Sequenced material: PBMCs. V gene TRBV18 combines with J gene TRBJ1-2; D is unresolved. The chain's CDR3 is CASSPLGGINYGYTF. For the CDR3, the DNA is TGTGCCAGCTCACCACTAGGAGGGATCAACTATGGCTACACCTTC.